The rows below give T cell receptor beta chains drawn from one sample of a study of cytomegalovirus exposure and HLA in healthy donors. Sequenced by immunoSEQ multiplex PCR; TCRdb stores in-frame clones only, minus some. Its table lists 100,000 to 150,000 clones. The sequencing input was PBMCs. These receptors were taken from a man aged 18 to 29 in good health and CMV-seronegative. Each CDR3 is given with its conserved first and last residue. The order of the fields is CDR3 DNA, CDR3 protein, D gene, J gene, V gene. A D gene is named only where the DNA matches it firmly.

TGTGCCAGCAGCTTAGGGACAGATTACGGTGAGCAGTTCTTC CASSLGTDYGEQFF - TRBJ2-1 TRBV7-9
TGTGCCACCAGCAGACCGTTAGGACTCGAAGCTTTCTTT CATSRPLGLEAFF - TRBJ1-1 TRBV15
TGTGCCAGCAGCCCGAGCTCGGGACAGGGGGATGAAAAACTGTTTTTT CASSPSSGQGDEKLFF TRBD1 TRBJ1-4 TRBV7-9
TGTGCCAGCAGTTTGGTGGGACAGCAGACCTATGGCTACACCTTC CASSLVGQQTYGYTF TRBD1 TRBJ1-2 TRBV28
TGTGCCAGCACCTTGGCAGGGGGCGAAGGAGAGACCCAGTACTTC CASTLAGGEGETQYF TRBD1 TRBJ2-5 TRBV7-6
TGTGCCAGCAGTTTCCGGGACAGAGAAGAAAAACTGTTTTTT CASSFRDREEKLFF TRBD1 TRBJ1-4 TRBV6-1
TGCGCCAGCAGCTTGGTAGGGCTAGCGGGAGCTTCGCAGTACTTC CASSLVGLAGASQYF TRBD2 TRBJ2-7 TRBV5-1
TGTGCCAGCAGCGTCAGGGGGGAGAACACTGAAGCTTTCTTT CASSVRGENTEAFF TRBD1 TRBJ1-1 TRBV9
TGTGCCAGCAGCTTAGAGGGCAGTTCCTACGAGCAGTACTTC CASSLEGSSYEQYF - TRBJ2-7 TRBV11-3
TGTGCCTGGGACGGCCGGACCACGGCTAGCGGGAGCTACGAGCAGTACTTC CAWDGRTTASGSYEQYF TRBD2 TRBJ2-7 TRBV30
TGTGCCTGGAGTGGGACAGGGGAGGGCCTAATGAACACTGAAGCTTTCTTT CAWSGTGEGLMNTEAFF TRBD1 TRBJ1-1 TRBV30
TGTGCCAGCAGCTTGGAGGGGAACGAGCAGTACTTC CASSLEGNEQYF - TRBJ2-7 TRBV5-6
TGCGCCAGCAGCTTAGGGGGCACAGATACGCAGTATTTT CASSLGGTDTQYF - TRBJ2-3 TRBV5-1
TGCGCCAGCAGTGTCCAGGGAACAACTAATGAAAAACTGTTTTTT CASSVQGTTNEKLFF - TRBJ1-4 TRBV5-1
TGTGCCACCAGCAGAGTGGCGGTATGGAACACCGGGGAGCTGTTTTTT CATSRVAVWNTGELFF - TRBJ2-2 TRBV15
TGTGCCAGCGGGGGACAGGGGCGGGAGACCCAGTACTTC CASGGQGRETQYF TRBD1 TRBJ2-5 TRBV6-1
TGTGCCAGCAGTTATATGGCAACGGGCTACGAGCAGTACTTC CASSYMATGYEQYF - TRBJ2-7 TRBV6-5
TGTGCCAGCAGCTTCGGGACAGCCACCTCTGGAAACACCATATATTTT CASSFGTATSGNTIYF TRBD1 TRBJ1-3 TRBV7-9
TGTGCCAGCAGCTTGGCCATAGCGAACACCGGGGAGCTGTTTTTT CASSLAIANTGELFF - TRBJ2-2 TRBV5-5
TGTGCCAGCAGCGGGAGGGTAACTACGACCAATGAGCAGTTCTTC CASSGRVTTTNEQFF - TRBJ2-1 TRBV9
TGTGCCTGGAGTTTAGGACTAGCGGGGGGCGGCGATGAGCAGTTCTTC CAWSLGLAGGGDEQFF TRBD2 TRBJ2-1 TRBV30
TGTGCCAGCAGTTTCGGGGTAGCCTACGAGCAGTACTTC CASSFGVAYEQYF - TRBJ2-7 TRBV27
TGTGCCAGCAGTGATCCACGAGACAGAGGCTATGGCTACACCTTC CASSDPRDRGYGYTF - TRBJ1-2 TRBV2
TGTGCCAGCAGCAAAGACAGGGGGCTCACTGAAGCTTTCTTT CASSKDRGLTEAFF TRBD1 TRBJ1-1 TRBV5-4
TGTGCCACCAGCAGAGACTGGAACACTGAAGCTTTCTTT CATSRDWNTEAFF - TRBJ1-1 TRBV15
TGTGCCAGCAGCGTAGGGTTCCGGGGACTAGCGGAAGAGACCCAGTACTTC CASSVGFRGLAEETQYF TRBD2 TRBJ2-5 TRBV9
TGTGCCAGCAGCTTTGATACAGGGTGGTACGAGCAGTACTTC CASSFDTGWYEQYF - TRBJ2-7 TRBV11-2
TGTGCCAGCAGAGATCGGACTCGACTCCAAGAGACCCAGTACTTC CASRDRTRLQETQYF - TRBJ2-5 TRBV7-8
TGTGCCAGCAGGCTGGGCAGCGGGAGGATCTCCTACGAGCAGTACTTC CASRLGSGRISYEQYF TRBD2 TRBJ2-7 TRBV27
TGTGCCTGGAGTCAGGACTGGTTTGGTTATGAGCAGTTCTTC CAWSQDWFGYEQFF - TRBJ2-1 TRBV30
TGCGCCAGCAGCTTGGGAACTAGCGGAAAAGAGACCCAGTACTTC CASSLGTSGKETQYF TRBD2 TRBJ2-5 TRBV5-1
TGTGCCAGCAGTGTTGGGGGGGGCCCCCCAGGTGGCTACACCTTC CASSVGGGPPGGYTF - TRBJ1-2 TRBV6-1
TGTGCCAGCAGATCGACAGGGTCCTATGGCTACACCTTC CASRSTGSYGYTF TRBD1 TRBJ1-2 TRBV25-1
TGTGCCAGCAGCTTATCCGGGACAGTGAACACTGAAGCTTTCTTT CASSLSGTVNTEAFF TRBD1 TRBJ1-1 TRBV5-5
TGCGCCAGCAGCTTGGTAGGGGCGAGGACTGAAGCTTTCTTT CASSLVGARTEAFF - TRBJ1-1 TRBV5-1
TGTGCCAGCAATACCGGGACAGGGGCCCGCGAGCAGTACTTC CASNTGTGAREQYF TRBD1 TRBJ2-7 TRBV2
TGTGCCACCTACGGGAGGGATGAGCAGTTCTTC CATYGRDEQFF TRBD2 TRBJ2-1 TRBV18
TGTGCCAGTAGTGCGCGCCCCGGACAGGGATCATCAGAAGCTTTCTTT CASSARPGQGSSEAFF TRBD1 TRBJ1-1 TRBV19
TGTGCCTCCCTACAGGGTGGGGAAAATCGGCAGTACTTC CASLQGGENRQYF - TRBJ2-7 TRBV30
TGCGCCAGCAGCTTGAACCGGGCTAGCGGGAATCAAGAGACCCAGTACTTC CASSLNRASGNQETQYF TRBD2 TRBJ2-5 TRBV5-1
TGCGCCAGCAGCTTGGATTCAGGATTGAATTCACCCCTCCACTTT CASSLDSGLNSPLHF - TRBJ1-6 TRBV5-1
TGTGCCAGCAGTCGAGATTTACAGGGGGCTCGGGAAGCTTTCTTT CASSRDLQGAREAFF TRBD1 TRBJ1-1 TRBV6-1
TGTGCCAGCAGCGCAGGGGGACTAGCCTACGAGCAGTACTTC CASSAGGLAYEQYF - TRBJ2-7 TRBV9
TGTGCCAGCAGTGCGGGCCTTGGGACAAGTAGCACAGATACGCAGTATTTT CASSAGLGTSSTDTQYF - TRBJ2-3 TRBV6-4
TGTGCCAGCAGTTCCGGGACAGTATCTAAGGACACCTTC CASSSGTVSKDTF TRBD1 TRBJ1-2 TRBV5-6
TGCAGCGTTTCGGGGAGCAGATCCATGAACACTGAAGCTTTCTTT CSVSGSRSMNTEAFF - TRBJ1-1 TRBV29-1
TGTGCCACCAGCAGAGATAAATTAGAACGCTCCACCTTC CATSRDKLERSTF - TRBJ1-2 TRBV15
TGTGCCAGCAGCTTAGCTGTCCCGCGTGAAGCTTTCTTT CASSLAVPREAFF - TRBJ1-1 TRBV7-9
TGTGCCAGCAGTGAATCAGAGACAGGGGGCATTGGCTACACCTTC CASSESETGGIGYTF TRBD1 TRBJ1-2 TRBV6-1
TGTGCCACCAGCAGAGGGTGGGACAGGGCCTACGAGCAGTACTTC CATSRGWDRAYEQYF TRBD1 TRBJ2-7 TRBV15
TGTGCCAGCAGCCAGACAGGGGCCTACGAGCAGTACTTC CASSQTGAYEQYF TRBD1 TRBJ2-7 TRBV5-6
TGTGCCAGCAGCTCACAGGGGGCAGGAAACTATGGCTACACCTTC CASSSQGAGNYGYTF TRBD1 TRBJ1-2 TRBV9
TGTGCCAGCAGTTCCCGCCGGGACTTCTCTGGAAACACCATATATTTT CASSSRRDFSGNTIYF - TRBJ1-3 TRBV28
TGTGCCATCAGTGACTTAGAAAGGGGCAATGAGCAGTTCTTC CAISDLERGNEQFF - TRBJ2-1 TRBV10-3
TGTGCCAGCAGCTTGGACAGGGTGAACACTGAAGCTTTCTTT CASSLDRVNTEAFF - TRBJ1-1 TRBV5-5
TGCGCCAGCAGCCACGGACTAGCGGGGGACGAGCAGTACTTC CASSHGLAGDEQYF TRBD2 TRBJ2-7 TRBV5-1
TGTGCCAGCAGCCCGGGAGGGAACACTGAAGCTTTCTTT CASSPGGNTEAFF - TRBJ1-1 TRBV7-3
TGTGCCAGCAGCTTCCAGTCGACTAGCGGGACCTACGAGCAGTACTTC CASSFQSTSGTYEQYF TRBD2 TRBJ2-7 TRBV7-8